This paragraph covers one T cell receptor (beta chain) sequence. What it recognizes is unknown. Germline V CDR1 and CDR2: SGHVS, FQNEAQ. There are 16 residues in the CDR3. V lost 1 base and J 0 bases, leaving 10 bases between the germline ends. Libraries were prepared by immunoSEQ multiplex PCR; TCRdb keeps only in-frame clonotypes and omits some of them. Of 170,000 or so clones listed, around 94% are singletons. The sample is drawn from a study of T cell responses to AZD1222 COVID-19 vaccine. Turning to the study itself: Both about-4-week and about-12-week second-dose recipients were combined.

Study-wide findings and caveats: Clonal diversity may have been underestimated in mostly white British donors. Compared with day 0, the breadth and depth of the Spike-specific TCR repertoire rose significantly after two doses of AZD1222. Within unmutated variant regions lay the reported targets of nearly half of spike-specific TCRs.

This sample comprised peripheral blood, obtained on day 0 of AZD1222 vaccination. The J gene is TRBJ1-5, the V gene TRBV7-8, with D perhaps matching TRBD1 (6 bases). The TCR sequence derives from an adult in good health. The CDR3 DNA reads TGTGCCAGCAGCTTAGATCAGGGGTATAGCAATCAGCCCCAGCATTTT. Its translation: CASSLDQGYSNQPQHF.